This T cell receptor beta chain was recorded in a study of blood T cell repertoires in COVID-19. About the study: The analysed material was cDNA or gDNA that came from T cells, B-cell-depleted T cells, or PBMCs.

Produced via immunoSEQ multiplex PCR; TCRdb's table is partial and in-frame only. This repertoire shows a few hundred thousand clones, around 87% found once; its top ten account for around 8%. The TCR comes from a woman aged 45-60 years who had recovered from COVID-19. The sequenced sample consisted of peripheral blood.

This CDR3 is CASKFRAEAFF. For the CDR3, the DNA is TGTGCCAGCAAATTCAGGGCTGAAGCTTTCTTT. The chain joins TRBV28 to TRBJ1-1; weak D call: TRBD1 (5 bases). The V end was cut by 7 bases, the J end by 6 bases, with 9 bases between. CDR1 MDHEN and CDR2 SYDVKM come from the germline V gene. The CDR3 runs 11 residues.